This T cell receptor beta chain was sequenced during a study of blood T cell repertoires in COVID-19. Turning to the study itself: Researchers got acute and convalescent COVID-19 samples from the United States, Italy and Spain. PBMCs, B-cell-depleted T cells, or T cells were the source of the cDNA or gDNA that made up the material.

Germline values: CDR1 SQVTM, CDR2 ANQGSEA. The V end was cut by 6 bases, the J end by 7 bases, with 11 bases between. The CDR3 sequence is 11 residues long. Per the original data handling: Cell counts per sample came from amplifying reference gene primers. Measured with immunoSEQ multiplex PCR; TCRdb has only the in-frame clones, and not every one. D and trimming were read from the DNA, whereas the V and J calls and clone size are those reported in that table. This sample has some 260,000 clones, with 82% found just once. V gene TRBV29-1 combines with J gene TRBJ2-3, with D perhaps matching TRBD2 (5 bases). The origin of this receptor is a woman aged 18-29 years with acute or convalescent COVID-19. Sequenced input: peripheral blood. The CDR3 spells CSVELDYTQYF. DNA of the CDR3: TGCAGCGTAGAACTAGACTATACGCAGTATTTT.